These T cell receptor beta chains were read from a single sample in a study of cytomegalovirus exposure and HLA in healthy donors. Measured with immunoSEQ multiplex PCR; TCRdb has only the in-frame clones, and not every one. The sample has approximately 100,000 clones, around three quarters seen once. What was sequenced was PBMCs. These receptors all stem from a female donor in good health and CMV-seropositive. The CDR3 runs from the conserved cysteine through the conserved F or W. The order of the fields is V gene, clone size, D gene, J gene, CDR3 protein, CDR3 DNA. D genes are given only for firm matches. Rows may omit the clone size; those that give it use once, few, many or a size class.

>TRBV7-2|-|-|TRBJ2-2
CASSLGAFGTGELFF
TGTGCCAGCAGCTTAGGTGCATTCGGCACCGGGGAGCTGTTTTTT
>TRBV6-5|few|TRBD2|TRBJ2-1
CASSTGGPVNEQFF
TGTGCCAGCAGTACGGGAGGGCCAGTAAATGAGCAGTTCTTC
>TRBV6-5|-|-|TRBJ2-5
CASSYSGGLETQYF
TGTGCCAGCAGTTACTCTGGGGGGTTGGAGACCCAGTACTTC
>TRBV30|-|TRBD2|TRBJ2-7
CAWRALGGREYEQYF
TGTGCCTGGAGGGCTCTGGGCGGGAGGGAATACGAGCAGTACTTC
>TRBV25-1|few|-|TRBJ1-1
CASSRQGEAFF
TGTGCCAGCAGTCGGCAGGGTGAGGCTTTCTTT
>TRBV6-5|few|TRBD1|TRBJ1-6
CASSYLGTDNSPLHF
TGTGCCAGCAGTTACCTGGGGACAGATAATTCACCCCTCCACTTT
>TRBV6-5|once|-|TRBJ2-1
CASTGWGGSLNEQFF
TGTGCCAGCACCGGGTGGGGCGGCAGTCTCAATGAGCAGTTCTTC
>TRBV14|few|TRBD2|TRBJ2-1
CASSQDLGLAGGYNEQFF
TGTGCCAGCAGCCAAGATCTCGGGCTAGCGGGGGGGTACAATGAGCAGTTCTTC
>TRBV2|-|TRBD1|TRBJ1-2
CASIPGGQGGYTF
TGTGCCAGCATCCCCGGGGGACAGGGGGGCTACACCTTC
>TRBV6-6|-|-|TRBJ1-4
CASRGGLNEKLFF
TGTGCCAGCAGGGGGGGTCTAAATGAAAAACTGTTTTTT
>TRBV4-1|few|-|TRBJ1-4
CASSRESAAATTNEKLFF
TGCGCCAGCAGCCGCGAGTCCGCGGCGGCGACAACTAATGAAAAACTGTTTTTT
>TRBV7-9|few|-|TRBJ2-1
CSSSPMAGSSYNEQFF
TGTTCCAGCAGCCCCATGGCGGGGAGCTCCTACAATGAGCAGTTCTTC
>TRBV30|once|-|TRBJ1-1
CAWSEGIVQGLLNTEAFF
TGTGCCTGGAGTGAGGGGATAGTCCAGGGCCTTTTGAACACTGAAGCTTTCTTT
>TRBV6-5|-|-|TRBJ1-6
CASSSGRSYNSPLHF
TGTGCCAGCAGTTCGGGAAGGTCCTATAATTCACCCCTCCACTTT
>TRBV27|-|-|TRBJ1-1
CASSPLMRDTEAFF
TGTGCCAGCAGTCCGTTGATGAGGGACACTGAAGCTTTCTTT
>TRBV5-1|-|TRBD1|TRBJ2-7
CASSFSGTGGFHEQYF
TGCGCCAGCAGCTTCTCCGGGACAGGGGGCTTCCACGAGCAGTACTTC
>TRBV7-9|-|-|TRBJ2-1
CASALQDYNEQFF
TGTGCCAGCGCCCTGCAGGATTACAATGAGCAGTTCTTC
>TRBV6-5|-|-|TRBJ1-1
CASSYRGGATEAFF
TGTGCCAGCAGTTACCGGGGAGGAGCCACTGAAGCTTTCTTT
>TRBV18|-|TRBD1|TRBJ2-3
CASSPRGLYTDTQYF
TGTGCCAGCTCACCAAGGGGGCTGTACACAGATACGCAGTATTTT
>TRBV6-1|-|-|TRBJ2-7
CASIPGGYHEQYF
TGTGCCAGCATTCCGGGGGGCTACCACGAGCAGTACTTC
>TRBV5-1|few|-|TRBJ2-1
CASSTRQSNEQFF
TGCGCCAGCAGCACCAGACAGAGCAATGAGCAGTTCTTC
>TRBV2|-|TRBD1|TRBJ2-2
CASRQGAGELFF
TGTGCCAGCAGACAGGGGGCCGGGGAGCTGTTTTTT
>TRBV7-9|-|-|TRBJ1-1
CSSSFALGGNTEAFF
TGTTCCAGCAGCTTCGCACTGGGGGGGAACACTGAAGCTTTCTTT